This TCR beta chain was found in a study of cytomegalovirus exposure and HLA in healthy donors. General study findings and limits: In a later analysis, an Asian-associated ancestry cluster reportedly showed fewer N-insertions than the roughly 710-donor mean. The authors later linked a missense DCLRE1C variant to TCR beta V- and J-gene trimming.

In the PCR, 60 Vbeta and 13 Jbeta primers were used. Repertoires were generated with immunoSEQ multiplex PCR, while TCRdb's copy carries only in-frame clones and drops some. The data hold about 180,000 clones, with about four fifths observed a single time. Trimming took 7 bases from V and 2 from J, leaving 17 bases between them. This CDR3 spans 15 amino acids. Germline assignment: CDR1 MDHEN and CDR2 SYDVKM. This clone appeared a single time. As yet, its antigen is unknown. The source material was PBMCs. The TCR was taken from a woman aged 25 to 45 in good health and CMV-seronegative. The chain carries TRBV28 and TRBJ2-5, with D maybe TRBD2 (5 bases). The chain's CDR3 is CASTLPGYGQETQYF. CDR3 coding DNA: TGTGCCAGCACTCTGCCGGGGTATGGGCAAGAGACCCAGTACTTC.